This TCR beta chain appears in the sequencing data of a study of Tregs in tolerant kidney transplant recipients. General study results and limits: Biological reproducibility was not directly addressed, but technical replication error appeared minimal. The most relevant donor-specific Treg TCRbeta repertoire apparently came from expansion with activated donor B cells.

Unstimulated regulatory T cells (CD4+CD25+CD127-), CD4+CD25- non-regulatory cells, CD4 and CD8 cells were FACS-sorted from thawed PBMCs. TCRdb keeps only in-frame clones here, not all; method: immunoSEQ multiplex PCR. The sample includes more than 90,000 clones, approximately 90% of them seen just once. Details on this clone: Its antigen is not identified.

Sequenced: CD4+ T cells from blood. The clonotype comes from a human donor in good health.

DNA of the CDR3: TGTGCCAGCTCACCACCGGCTACTAAAGAGACCCAGTACTTC. It translates to CASSPPATKETQYF. The rearrangement links TRBV18 to TRBJ2-5; D is unresolved. Germline CDR1 is KGHSH and CDR2 is LQKENI. This CDR3 is built from 14 residues. V shed 0 bases and J shed 3 bases, with 8 bases lying between them.